The subject of this entry is one TCR beta chain. Patients at the Seattle site were enrolled during active infection and followed longitudinally. This sample was included in a study of blood T cell repertoires in COVID-19. Turning to the study itself: Italy, Spain and the United States were the sources of the convalescent and acute COVID-19 samples. From T cells, B-cell-depleted T cells, or PBMCs came the material, which was cDNA or gDNA.

Original analysis: Estimation of nucleated cell counts relied on the amplification of reference gene primers. Produced via immunoSEQ multiplex PCR; TCRdb's table is partial and in-frame only. V, J and clone size are those of that table, while D and trimming were read from the DNA. The table records about 180,000 clones, roughly three quarters of them present only once. V lost 3 bases to trimming and J lost 0 bases, with 5 bases between them. CDR1 is KGHSH and CDR2 is LQKENI in the germline V gene. The CDR3 consists of 13 residues. The sample taken for sequencing was peripheral blood. This chain links TRBV18 with TRBJ1-1, with no clear D. The clonotype originates from a woman of 80 years or more with COVID-19, enrolled during active disease. The CDR3 DNA sequence: TGTGCCAGCTCACCGGAGTTGAACACTGAAGCTTTCTTT. It codes for CASSPELNTEAFF.